These T cell receptor beta chains were read from a single sample in a study of CD8 T cells in Susac syndrome. TCRdb called the immunoSEQ multiplex PCR reads again in MiXCR, with one record for every CDR3 protein. The sample carries some 76,000 distinct CDR3 sequences, around 90% recorded once. Sequencing was done on a sample of CD8+ T cells from PBMCs. These receptors were taken from a human donor with multiple sclerosis. The CDR3 runs from the conserved cysteine through the conserved F or W. The D gene is left open where the match is weak. Only part of the rows carry a size: once, few, many, or a class if the clone is expanded.

CDR3: CASRLKSNQPQHF; DNA: TGTGCCAGCAGACTAAAAAGCAATCAGCCCCAGCATTTT; V: TRBV6-5; J: TRBJ1-5; size: -; D: -
CDR3: CASSYRNRDPANYGYTF; DNA: TGTGCCAGCAGTTACCGGAACCGGGACCCAGCTAACTATGGCTACACCTTC; V: TRBV6-5; J: TRBJ1-2; size: once; D: -
CDR3: CSVEVGGEGSEQYF; DNA: TGCAGCGTTGAAGTCGGGGGGGAGGGCAGCGAGCAGTACTTC; V: TRBV29-1; J: TRBJ2-7; size: -; D: TRBD2
CDR3: CASSYLGGLNSPLHF; DNA: TGTGCCAGCAGTTACCTGGGGGGGTTGAATTCACCCCTCCACTTT; V: TRBV6-6; J: TRBJ1-6; size: -; D: -
CDR3: CASNRDPGGLIAKNIQYF; DNA: TGTGCCAGCAACCGGGACCCGGGGGGTCTTATAGCCAAAAACATTCAGTACTTC; V: TRBV2; J: TRBJ2-4; size: -; D: TRBD2
CDR3: CASSPKAAVGTDTQYF; DNA: TGTGCCAGCTCACCAAAAGCCGCGGTCGGCACAGATACGCAGTATTTT; V: TRBV18; J: TRBJ2-3; size: -; D: -
CDR3: CSALDGGGAGETQYF; DNA: TGCAGTGCCCTAGATGGCGGGGGGGCGGGTGAGACCCAGTACTTC; V: TRBV20-1; J: TRBJ2-5; size: once; D: TRBD2
CDR3: CASSVTGSGNTIYF; DNA: TGTGCCAGCAGTGTGACAGGTTCTGGAAACACCATATATTTT; V: TRBV28; J: TRBJ1-3; size: -; D: -
CDR3: CASSIGSLNTEAFF; DNA: TGTGCCAGTAGTATAGGGAGTCTGAACACTGAAGCTTTCTTT; V: TRBV19; J: TRBJ1-1; size: once; D: -
CDR3: CASSQASGGTYEQYF; DNA: TGTGCCAGCAGCCAAGCTAGCGGGGGGACGTACGAGCAGTACTTC; V: TRBV4-2; J: TRBJ2-7; size: -; D: TRBD2
CDR3: CASSYSSYNEQFF; DNA: TGTGCCAGCAGTTACTCGAGTTACAATGAGCAGTTCTTC; V: TRBV6-5; J: TRBJ2-1; size: once; D: -
CDR3: CASSSSGGGGTDTQYF; DNA: TGTGCCAGCAGCAGTTCAGGGGGCGGCGGCACAGATACGCAGTATTTT; V: TRBV9; J: TRBJ2-3; size: -; D: TRBD1
CDR3: CASSVGGADYGYTF; DNA: TGTGCCAGCAGCGTAGGGGGCGCAGACTATGGCTACACCTTC; V: TRBV9; J: TRBJ1-2; size: -; D: -